This T cell receptor beta chain was recovered during a study of blood T cell repertoires in COVID-19. On the study more broadly: Samples came from the United States, Italy and Spain, spanning acute and convalescent COVID-19. T cells, B-cell-depleted T cells, or PBMCs provided the cDNA or gDNA that served as material.

Seattle's cohort entered during active infection and was followed longitudinally. Authors' data handling: Scientists estimated how many nucleated cells there were by amplifying reference gene primers. Assay: immunoSEQ multiplex PCR; the TCRdb copy retains only in-frame clones and omits some. The V and J calls and clone size are taken from that table; D and trimming were inferred from the DNA. In the table there are 310,000 or so clones, approximately 86% of which are singletons. There are a few counts of this clone. The CDR3 length is 15 residues. With 7 bases removed from V and 0 bases from J, the gap between germline ends came to 12 bases. CDR1 and CDR2 from the germline V gene are SNHLY and FYNNEI.

J is TRBJ2-2 and V is TRBV2; D perhaps matches TRBD1 (6 bases). The receptor's source is a man in his thirties or forties with COVID-19, enrolled during active disease. What was sequenced was peripheral blood. The CDR3 region has the DNA TGTGCCAGCACACGACAGGAAGCGAACACCGGGGAGCTGTTTTTT. It specifies CASTRQEANTGELFF. Variable domain in full (rest from reference TRBV2 and TRBJ2-2): EPEVTQTPSHQVTQMGQEVILRCVPISNHLYFYWYRQILGQKVEFLVSFYNNEISEKSEIFDDQFSVERPDGSNFTLKIRSTKLEDSAMYFCASTRQEANTGELFFGEGSRLTVL.